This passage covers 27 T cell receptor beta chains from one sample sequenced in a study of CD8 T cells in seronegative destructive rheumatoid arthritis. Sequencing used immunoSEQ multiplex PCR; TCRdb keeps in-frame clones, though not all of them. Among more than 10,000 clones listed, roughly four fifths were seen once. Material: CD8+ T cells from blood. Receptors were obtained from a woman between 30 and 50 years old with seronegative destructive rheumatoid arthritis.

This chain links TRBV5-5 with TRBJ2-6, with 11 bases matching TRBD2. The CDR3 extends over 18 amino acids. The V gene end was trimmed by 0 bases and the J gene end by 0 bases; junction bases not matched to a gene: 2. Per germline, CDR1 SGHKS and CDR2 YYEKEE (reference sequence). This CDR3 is CASSLGLAGPSGANVLTF. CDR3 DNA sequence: TGTGCCAGCAGCTTGGGACTAGCGGGGCCCTCTGGGGCCAACGTCCTGACTTTC.

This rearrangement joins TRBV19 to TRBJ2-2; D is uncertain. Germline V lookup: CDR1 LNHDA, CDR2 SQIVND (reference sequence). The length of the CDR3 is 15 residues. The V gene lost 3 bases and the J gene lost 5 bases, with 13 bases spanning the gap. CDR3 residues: CASSMTGYTTGELFF. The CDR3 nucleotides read TGTGCCAGTAGTATGACCGGGTATACTACCGGGGAGCTGTTTTTT.

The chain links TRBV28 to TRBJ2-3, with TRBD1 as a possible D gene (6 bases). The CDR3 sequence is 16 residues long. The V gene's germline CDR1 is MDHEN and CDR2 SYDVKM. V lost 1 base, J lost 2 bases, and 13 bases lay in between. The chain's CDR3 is CASSLSSDRNTDTQYF. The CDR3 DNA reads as TGTGCCAGCAGTTTATCGTCGGACAGAAACACAGATACGCAGTATTTT.

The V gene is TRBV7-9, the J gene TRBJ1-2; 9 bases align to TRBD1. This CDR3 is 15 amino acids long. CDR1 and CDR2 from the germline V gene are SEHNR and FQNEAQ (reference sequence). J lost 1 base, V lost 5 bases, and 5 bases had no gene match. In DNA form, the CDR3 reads TGTGCCAGCAGCAGGACAGGGGAGGATAACTATGGCTACACCTTC. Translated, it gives CASSRTGEDNYGYTF.

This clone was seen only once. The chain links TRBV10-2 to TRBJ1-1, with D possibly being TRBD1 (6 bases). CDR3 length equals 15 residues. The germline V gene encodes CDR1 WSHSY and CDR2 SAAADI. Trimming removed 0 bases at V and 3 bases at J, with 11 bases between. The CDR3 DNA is TGCGCCAGCAGTGAGTCGAAGGACAGACACACTGAAGCTTTCTTT. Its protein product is CASSESKDRHTEAFF.

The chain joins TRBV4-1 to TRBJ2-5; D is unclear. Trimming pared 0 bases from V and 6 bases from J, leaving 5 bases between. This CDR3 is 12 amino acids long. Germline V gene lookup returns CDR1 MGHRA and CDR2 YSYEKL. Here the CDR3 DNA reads TGCGCCAGCAGCCAAGATGGGCAGACCCAGTACTTC. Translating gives CASSQDGQTQYF.

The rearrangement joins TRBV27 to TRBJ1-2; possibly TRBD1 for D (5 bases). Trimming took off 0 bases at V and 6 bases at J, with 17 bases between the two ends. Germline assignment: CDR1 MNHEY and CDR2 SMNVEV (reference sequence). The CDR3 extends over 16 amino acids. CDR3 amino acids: CASSLSASGGADGYTF. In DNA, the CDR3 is TGTGCCAGCAGTTTATCGGCTTCGGGGGGTGCAGATGGCTACACCTTC.

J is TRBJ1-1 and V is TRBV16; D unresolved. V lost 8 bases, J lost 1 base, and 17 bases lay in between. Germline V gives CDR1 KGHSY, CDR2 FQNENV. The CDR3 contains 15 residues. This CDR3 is CASYSLGGSNTEAFF. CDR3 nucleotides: TGTGCCAGCTACTCTTTGGGAGGCTCGAACACTGAAGCTTTCTTT.

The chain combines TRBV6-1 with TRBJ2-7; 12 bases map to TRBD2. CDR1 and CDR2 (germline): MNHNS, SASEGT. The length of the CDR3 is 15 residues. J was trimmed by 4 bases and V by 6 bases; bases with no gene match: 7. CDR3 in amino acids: CASSQTSGGSYEQYF. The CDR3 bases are TGTGCCAGCAGCCAGACTAGCGGGGGATCATACGAGCAGTACTTC.

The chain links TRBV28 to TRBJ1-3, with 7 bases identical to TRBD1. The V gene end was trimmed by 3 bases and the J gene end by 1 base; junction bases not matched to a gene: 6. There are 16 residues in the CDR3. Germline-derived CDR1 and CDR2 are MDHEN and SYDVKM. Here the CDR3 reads CASSFPATGSGNTIYF. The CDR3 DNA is TGTGCCAGCAGTTTCCCAGCGACAGGGTCTGGAAACACCATATATTTT.

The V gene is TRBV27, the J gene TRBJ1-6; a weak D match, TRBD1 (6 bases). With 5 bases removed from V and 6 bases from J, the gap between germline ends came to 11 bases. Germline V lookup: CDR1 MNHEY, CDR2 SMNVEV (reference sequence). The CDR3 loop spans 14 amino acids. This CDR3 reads CASSQTGFNSPLHF. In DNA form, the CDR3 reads TGTGCCAGCAGTCAAACAGGGTTTAATTCACCCCTCCACTTT.

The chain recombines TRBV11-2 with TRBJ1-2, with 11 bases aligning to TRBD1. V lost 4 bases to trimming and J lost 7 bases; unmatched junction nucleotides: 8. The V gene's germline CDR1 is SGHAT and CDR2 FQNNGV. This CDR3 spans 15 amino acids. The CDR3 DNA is TGTGCCAGCAGCTCATCCGGGACAGGGGGAATTGGCTACACCTTC. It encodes CASSSSGTGGIGYTF.

CDR3 amino acids: CASSYSGDLYEQYF. In nucleotides, the CDR3 is TGTGCCAGCAGTTATAGCGGGGACCTCTACGAGCAGTACTTC. This chain uses TRBV6-1 with TRBJ2-7, with 8 bases aligning to TRBD2. This CDR3 has 14 amino acids. Germline CDR1 reads MNHNS; CDR2 reads SASEGT. J gave up 3 bases and V 5 bases, and 6 bases lay outside the gene matches.

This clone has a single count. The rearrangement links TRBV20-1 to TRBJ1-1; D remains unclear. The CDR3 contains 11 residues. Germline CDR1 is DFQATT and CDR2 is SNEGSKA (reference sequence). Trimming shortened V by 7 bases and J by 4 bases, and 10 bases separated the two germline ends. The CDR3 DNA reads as TGCAGTGAAGAAGGAGTCACTGAAGCTTTCTTT. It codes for CSEEGVTEAFF.

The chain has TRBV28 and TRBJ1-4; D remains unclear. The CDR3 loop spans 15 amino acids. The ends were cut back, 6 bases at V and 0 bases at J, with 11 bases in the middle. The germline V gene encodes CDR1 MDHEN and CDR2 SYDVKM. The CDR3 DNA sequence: TGTGCCAGCAGCGCGGGCCTTGCAACTAATGAAAAACTGTTTTTT. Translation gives CASSAGLATNEKLFF.

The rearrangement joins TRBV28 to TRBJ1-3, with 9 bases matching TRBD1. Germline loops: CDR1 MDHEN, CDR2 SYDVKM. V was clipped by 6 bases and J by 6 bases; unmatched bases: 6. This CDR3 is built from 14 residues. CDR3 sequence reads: CASSWDREENTIYF. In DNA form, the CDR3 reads TGTGCCAGCAGCTGGGACAGGGAGGAAAACACCATATATTTT.

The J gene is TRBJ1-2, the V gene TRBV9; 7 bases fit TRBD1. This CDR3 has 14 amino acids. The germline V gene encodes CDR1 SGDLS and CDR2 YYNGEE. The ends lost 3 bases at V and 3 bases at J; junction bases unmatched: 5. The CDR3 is CASSAQDRYYGYTF. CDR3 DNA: TGTGCCAGCAGCGCCCAGGACAGGTACTATGGCTACACCTTC.

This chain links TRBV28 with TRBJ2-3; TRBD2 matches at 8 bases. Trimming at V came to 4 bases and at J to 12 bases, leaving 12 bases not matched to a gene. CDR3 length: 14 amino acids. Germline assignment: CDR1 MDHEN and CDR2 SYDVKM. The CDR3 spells CASSSPGTRGNQYF. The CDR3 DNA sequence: TGTGCCAGCAGTTCACCGGGGACTAGAGGTAACCAGTATTTT.

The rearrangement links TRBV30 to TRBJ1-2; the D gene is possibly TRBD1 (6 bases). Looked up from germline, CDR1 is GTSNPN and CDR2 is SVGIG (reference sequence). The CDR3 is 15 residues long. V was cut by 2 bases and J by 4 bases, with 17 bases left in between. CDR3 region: CAWSPYSGVIYGYTF. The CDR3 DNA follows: TGTGCCTGGAGTCCTTACTCAGGGGTGATCTATGGCTACACCTTC.

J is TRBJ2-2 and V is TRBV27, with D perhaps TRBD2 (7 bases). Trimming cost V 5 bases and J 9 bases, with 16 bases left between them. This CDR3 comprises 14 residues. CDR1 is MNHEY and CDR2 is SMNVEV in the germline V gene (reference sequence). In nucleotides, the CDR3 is TGTGCCAGCAGTCCCCCGGGGGGCGGGAGGGAGCTGTTTTTT. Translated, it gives CASSPPGGGRELFF.

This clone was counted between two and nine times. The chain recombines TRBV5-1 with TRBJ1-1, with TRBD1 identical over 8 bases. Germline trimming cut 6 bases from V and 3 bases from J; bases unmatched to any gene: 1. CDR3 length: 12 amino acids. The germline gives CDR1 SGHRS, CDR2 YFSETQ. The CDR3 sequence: CASKDRDTEAFF. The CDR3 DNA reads TGCGCCAGCAAGGACAGGGACACTGAAGCTTTCTTT.

In DNA form, the CDR3 reads TGCGCCAGCAGCTTGGCCGGGAGTTCCTGGGTGGGTGAAAAACTGTTTTTT. This codes for CASSLAGSSWVGEKLFF. The J gene is TRBJ1-4, the V gene TRBV5-1; D is uncertain. V was cut by 0 bases and J by 7 bases, with 19 bases left in between. From germline, CDR1 is SGHRS and CDR2 YFSETQ. The CDR3 is made up of 17 amino acids.

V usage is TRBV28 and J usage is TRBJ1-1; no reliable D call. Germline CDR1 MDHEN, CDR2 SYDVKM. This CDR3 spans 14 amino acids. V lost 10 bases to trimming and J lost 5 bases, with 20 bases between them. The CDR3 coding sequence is TGTGCCACAGCCGTTGAGGCTCGATATACTGAAGCTTTCTTT. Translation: CATAVEARYTEAFF.

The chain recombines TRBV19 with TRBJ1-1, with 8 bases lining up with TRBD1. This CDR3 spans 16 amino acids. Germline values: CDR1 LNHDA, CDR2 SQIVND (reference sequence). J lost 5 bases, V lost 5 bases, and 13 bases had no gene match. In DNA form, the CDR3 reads TGTGCCAGTAGTGGACAGGGCATCCTCTTTTGGACTGAAGCTTTCTTT. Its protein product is CASSGQGILFWTEAFF.

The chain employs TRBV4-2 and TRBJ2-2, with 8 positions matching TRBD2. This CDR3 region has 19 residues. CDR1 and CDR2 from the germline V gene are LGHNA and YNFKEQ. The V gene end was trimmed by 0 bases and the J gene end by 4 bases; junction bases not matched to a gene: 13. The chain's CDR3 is CASSQEGVVAGTRTGELFF. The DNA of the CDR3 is TGTGCCAGCAGCCAAGAGGGGGTGGTAGCGGGGACTCGCACCGGGGAGCTGTTTTTT.

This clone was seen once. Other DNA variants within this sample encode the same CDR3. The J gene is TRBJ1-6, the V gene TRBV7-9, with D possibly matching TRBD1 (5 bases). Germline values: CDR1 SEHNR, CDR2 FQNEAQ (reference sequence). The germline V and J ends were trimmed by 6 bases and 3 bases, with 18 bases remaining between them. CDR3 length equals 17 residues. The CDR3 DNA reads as TGTGCCAGCAGGCCCTCTGACAGTAACTACTATAATTCACCCCTCCACTTT. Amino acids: CASRPSDSNYYNSPLHF.

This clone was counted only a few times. The DNA of the CDR3 is TGTGCCAGCAGCCACCGACAGGTGCGCACAGATACGCAGTATTTT. It yields the protein CASSHRQVRTDTQYF. This sequence joins TRBV7-9 and TRBJ2-3, with D perhaps TRBD1 (6 bases). The CDR3 contains 15 residues. CDR1 is SEHNR and CDR2 is FQNEAQ in the germline V gene (reference sequence). Trimming took 5 bases from V and 1 from J, leaving 13 bases between them.